Listed here is a single T cell receptor (beta chain). What it binds is unknown. Autoimmune disease history or systemic immunosuppression led to patient exclusion. Blood specimens came from baseline, cycle 4 day 1, and cycle 7 day 1. This sample is part of a study of OX40 agonist ivuxolimab in advanced cancers. Germline values: CDR1 SGHVS, CDR2 FQNEAQ. The CDR3 runs to 15 residues. Trimming took off 2 bases at V and 0 bases at J, with 10 bases between the two ends. General study findings and limits: Low clonal expansion, among the lowest seen, marked partial responders at 0.1-3.0 mg/kg.

Sequencing was performed with immunoSEQ multiplex PCR; in TCRdb, only in-frame clones are kept and a portion is missing. The sample includes approximately 44,000 clones, around nine tenths of them seen just once. This material consisted of CD4+ or CD8+ T cells sorted from blood, taken in a trial of the OX40 agonist ivuxolimab. The source is an adult with an advanced solid tumor such as melanoma, head and neck, liver or kidney cancer. The J gene is TRBJ1-1, the V gene TRBV7-8; D remains ambiguous. The CDR3 DNA reads TGTGCCAGCAGCTTAAGGGTTACCCTGAACACTGAAGCTTTCTTT. It codes for CASSLRVTLNTEAFF.